Included here is one T cell receptor beta chain sequence, with context. Its antigen remains unknown. The sample comes from a study of CD8 T cells in ankylosing spondylitis. Findings of the study overall: Disease-linked clones bore a CD8+ phenotype, appearing relatively rarely in peripheral blood. Among TCR beta sequences, a motif of under 10 highly homologous variants appeared characteristic of ankylosing spondylitis blood. Earlier studies detected some motif variants in reactive arthritis synovial fluid and blood. Reportedly, disease-linked clones are significantly enriched in ankylosing spondylitis patients' matched synovial fluid.

Germline V lookup: CDR1 SGHVS, CDR2 FQNEAQ. Trimming stripped 8 bases from V and 5 bases from J, with 19 bases between. The CDR3 spans 15 residues. Quantitative 5'-RACE with molecular barcodes produced the TCR beta libraries. Via MiXCR, TCRdb re-called the 5' RACE reads, giving one row per CDR3 protein. The sample lists about 800,000 distinct CDR3 sequences; 12% were seen once. The sequenced material came from blood, either unsorted or a sorted T cell fraction (not recorded which). The V and J genes are TRBV7-8 and TRBJ2-1, with D possibly TRBD2 on 6 matching bases. The clonotype comes from a male donor with ankylosing spondylitis. CDR3 sequence reads: CASGAGPGYHNEQFF. The CDR3 DNA reads as TGTGCCAGCGGTGCGGGGCCCGGGTACCACAATGAGCAGTTCTTC.